What follows are 32 T cell receptor beta chains derived from one specimen sequenced in a study of post-analysis software for immune sequencing data. The study, taken as a whole, reports: A handful of TRBV segments were more frequent in patients than controls; TRBV5-6, TRBV5-1 and TRBV20-1 belonged to this group.

Prepared libraries of TCR beta cDNA carried unique molecular identifiers. Via MiXCR, TCRdb re-called the PCR reads, giving one row per CDR3 protein. The table lists 450,000 to 700,000 distinct CDR3 sequences, roughly 46% of them singletons. Their antigen targets remain unknown. The sequencing sample was made of blood. These receptors all stem from a girl between 5 and 17 years old with multiple sclerosis.

This clonotype was detected a few times. The V and J genes are TRBV11-3 and TRBJ2-3, with a tentative D call TRBD2 (6 bases). The CDR3 runs 17 residues. The germline CDR1 and CDR2 sequences are SGHNT and YENEEA. Trimming pared 1 base from V and 6 bases from J, leaving 20 bases between. CDR3 DNA: TGTGCCAGCAGCTTAGGGGACTCGAATCCGTATCTGGATACGCAGTATTTT. It encodes CASSLGDSNPYLDTQYF.

This clonotype was counted between two and nine times. The chain links TRBV20-1 to TRBJ1-2; 7 bases are shared with TRBD1. The CDR3 contains 14 residues. V shed 6 bases and J 0 bases; nucleotides not matched to a gene: 7. CDR1 is DFQATT and CDR2 is SNEGSKA in the germline V gene (reference sequence). For the CDR3, the DNA is TGCAGTGCCACGGACAGGAGATCTAACTATGGCTACACCTTC. It specifies CSATDRRSNYGYTF.

This clonotype was counted at least ten times. V usage is TRBV6-2 or TRBV6-3 and J usage is TRBJ2-3; possibly TRBD2 for D (7 bases). In germline, CDR1 is MNHEY, CDR2 SVGEGT. Trimming removed 6 bases from V and 5 bases from J, with 15 bases in between. This CDR3 region has 14 residues. The chain's CDR3 is CASSPRRGGDTQYF. The CDR3 nucleotides are TGTGCCAGCAGCCCCCGAAGGGGGGGAGATACGCAGTATTTT.

The chain carries TRBV7-2 and TRBJ2-1; 7 bases line up with TRBD2. V was clipped by 1 base and J by 6 bases; unmatched bases: 6. Germline assignment: CDR1 SGHTA and CDR2 FQGNSA. The CDR3 runs to 15 residues. The CDR3 sequence: CASSLGSGVGNEQFF. The DNA for the CDR3 is TGTGCCAGCAGCTTAGGAAGCGGGGTGGGCAATGAGCAGTTCTTC.

The rearrangement links TRBV5-6 to TRBJ2-5; 8 bases agree with TRBD1. Germline V gives CDR1 SGHDT, CDR2 YYEEEE. The CDR3 contains 15 residues. V lost 5 bases and J lost 3; bases outside the gene matches: 9. For the CDR3, the DNA is TGTGCCAGCAGGGAGCCGGGACAGGCTAAAGAGACCCAGTACTTC. It codes for CASREPGQAKETQYF.

The V gene is TRBV5-6, the J gene TRBJ2-3, with TRBD1 identical over 9 bases. The CDR3 has 15 residues. Germline V lookup: CDR1 SGHDT, CDR2 YYEEEE. J gave up 1 base and V 3 bases, and 3 bases lay outside the gene matches. CDR3 bases: TGTGCCAGCAGCTATGGGACAGGGCGCACAGATACGCAGTATTTT. This sequence encodes CASSYGTGRTDTQYF.

This clonotype was picked up a small number of times. The chain employs TRBV30 and TRBJ2-5; 10 positions match TRBD2. Looked up from germline, CDR1 is GTSNPN and CDR2 is SVGIG (reference sequence). The CDR3 covers 16 residues. Trimming took 4 bases from V and 0 from J; bases not matched to a gene: 8. DNA for the CDR3: TGTGCCTGGACGGACGCCGGGACTAGCGACCAAGAGACCCAGTACTTC. Translating gives CAWTDAGTSDQETQYF.

This chain links TRBV27 with TRBJ2-1; 9 bases map to TRBD2. The CDR3 is made up of 15 amino acids. J lost 5 bases, V lost 2 bases, and 4 bases had no gene match. Germline values: CDR1 MNHEY, CDR2 SMNVEV (reference sequence). The CDR3 sequence is CASSLLSGRNNEQFF. In DNA, the CDR3 is TGTGCCAGCAGTTTACTGAGCGGGAGGAACAATGAGCAGTTCTTC.

The J gene is TRBJ2-1, the V gene TRBV28, with 9 bases that match TRBD1. With V trimmed by 6 bases and J by 5 bases, 2 bases remained unmatched. The CDR3 covers 13 residues. Looked up from germline, CDR1 is MDHEN and CDR2 is SYDVKM. CDR3 residues: CASRDRGHNEQFF. CDR3 nucleotides: TGTGCCAGCAGGGACAGGGGACACAATGAGCAGTTCTTC.

This clonotype turned up a few times. This chain joins TRBV29-1 and TRBJ2-1; tentative D call: TRBD2 (6 bases). The CDR3 has 12 residues. Trimming pared 0 bases from V and 10 bases from J, leaving 10 bases between. Per germline, CDR1 SQVTM and CDR2 ANQGSEA. The CDR3 reads CSVEEVGREQFF. The CDR3 coding sequence is TGCAGCGTTGAAGAAGTCGGGAGAGAGCAGTTCTTC.

This chain uses TRBV20-1 with TRBJ2-7; D ambiguous. V lost 0 bases, J lost 1 base, and 7 bases lay in between. This CDR3 has 13 amino acids. Germline CDR1 DFQATT, CDR2 SNEGSKA (reference sequence). Written as DNA, the CDR3 is TGCAGTGCTAGAGAGCCTAGATCCTACGAGCAGTACTTC. It translates to CSAREPRSYEQYF.

This clonotype has a handful of counts. This sequence joins TRBV5-1 and TRBJ2-7; tentatively, D is TRBD1 (5 bases). V was trimmed by 0 bases and J by 2 bases, leaving 9 bases between them. The CDR3 is made up of 14 amino acids. The germline gives CDR1 SGHRS, CDR2 YFSETQ. The CDR3 is CASSLGGVPYEQYF. The CDR3 DNA reads TGCGCCAGCAGCTTGGGGGGCGTCCCCTACGAGCAGTACTTC.

In its sample, this clonotype was seen many times. The CDR3 bases are TGTGCCAGCAGCTTCGGGACAGGGACCTACGAGCAGTACTTC. It encodes CASSFGTGTYEQYF. V gene TRBV12-3 or TRBV12-4 combines with J gene TRBJ2-7; 9 bases are a match to TRBD1. V shed 6 bases, J shed 2 bases, and the junction held 5 bases outside the gene matches. This CDR3 is built from 14 residues.

This clonotype has only a few counts. The chain recombines TRBV5-1 with TRBJ2-3; a weak D match, TRBD2 (6 bases). V was trimmed by 4 bases and J by 8 bases, leaving 11 bases between them. The CDR3 is made up of 12 amino acids. Germline V gene data show CDR1 as SGHRS and CDR2 as YFSETQ. CDR3 coding DNA: TGCGCCAGCAGCGCGGGGCGGGGTACGCAGTATTTT. This sequence encodes CASSAGRGTQYF.

V usage is TRBV9 and J usage is TRBJ2-1; D uncertain. The germline V gene has CDR1 SGDLS and CDR2 YYNGEE. Trimming left V 4 bases short and J 8 bases short, with 22 bases between. The CDR3 is 16 residues long. This chain's CDR3 is CASSPHISRESHEQFF. The DNA of the CDR3 is TGTGCCAGCAGCCCTCACATCAGCCGAGAGAGTCATGAGCAGTTCTTC. Variable domain in full (rest from reference TRBV9 and TRBJ2-1): DSGVTQTPKHLITATGQRVTLRCSPRSGDLSVYWYQQSLDQGLQFLIQYYNGEERAKGNILERFSAQQFPDLHSELNLSSLELGDSALYFCASSPHISRESHEQFFGPGTRLTVL.

The chain employs TRBV7-9 and TRBJ2-1, with a tentative D call TRBD2 (6 bases). The V end was cut by 2 bases, the J end by 3 bases, with 23 bases between. Germline V gene data show CDR1 as SEHNR and CDR2 as FQNEAQ (reference sequence). The CDR3 spans 19 residues. The CDR3 loop is CASSLWMTRPGQIYNEQFF. The CDR3 DNA reads as TGTGCCAGCAGCTTATGGATGACTAGGCCGGGCCAAATCTACAATGAGCAGTTCTTC.

This clonotype turned up a few times. The gene calls are TRBV27 and TRBJ2-3; D not certain. Germline V lookup: CDR1 MNHEY, CDR2 SMNVEV (reference sequence). CDR3 length: 16 amino acids. V lost 0 bases and J lost 0, with 10 bases in between. CDR3 protein: CASSLSRRTSTDTQYF. The CDR3 DNA reads TGTGCCAGCAGTTTATCCCGGAGAACCAGCACAGATACGCAGTATTTT.

To note about this clonotype: Germline and junction disagree at one end, which may indicate a read error. The V and J genes are TRBV29-1 and TRBJ1-2; D unclear. The germline gives CDR1 SQVTM, CDR2 ANQGSEA. There are 12 residues in the CDR3. The CDR3 reads CSGEGWGYGYTF. CDR3 bases: TGCAGCGGTGAAGGCTGGGGATATGGCTACACCTTC.

The genes are TRBV7-9 and TRBJ2-4; 8 bases match TRBD2. Trimming took 7 bases from V and 0 from J; bases not matched to a gene: 14. CDR3 size: 18 residues. Germline values: CDR1 SEHNR, CDR2 FQNEAQ (reference sequence). Written as DNA, the CDR3 is TGTGCCAGCACCACTAGCCGACTAGCGCCACTAGCCAAAAACATTCAGTACTTC. The encoded protein is CASTTSRLAPLAKNIQYF.

This sequence joins TRBV20-1 and TRBJ1-6, with a tentative D call TRBD1 (5 bases). This CDR3 is built from 14 residues. Germline-derived CDR1 and CDR2 are DFQATT and SNEGSKA (reference sequence). Trimming removed 7 bases from V and 6 bases from J, with 16 bases in between. The CDR3 protein is CSGLREVGNSPLHF. As DNA, the CDR3 is TGCAGTGGTCTCAGGGAGGTCGGTAATTCACCCCTCCACTTT.

The V call is TRBV6-6, the J call TRBJ2-1; no clear D gene. Germline V lookup: CDR1 MNHNY, CDR2 SVGAGI (reference sequence). CDR3 size: 13 residues. The V and J ends lost 5 bases and 11 bases respectively, with 16 bases between them. CDR3 coding DNA: TGTGCCAGCAGTGGTTTTGGAAGCAGTCAGCAGTTCTTC. Protein product: CASSGFGSSQQFF.

The chain uses TRBV10-3 and TRBJ2-6; D not certain. The CDR3 contains 13 residues. Trimming removed 2 bases from V and 4 bases from J, with 3 bases in between. Germline loops: CDR1 ENHRY, CDR2 SYGVKD. CDR3 region: CAISESGANVLTF. CDR3 nucleotide sequence: TGTGCCATCAGTGAGAGCGGGGCCAACGTCCTGACTTTC.

A note on this clonotype: Relative to the germline gene, one junction end is altered; a read error may explain this. V usage is TRBV4-1 and J usage is TRBJ2-3; the D gene could be TRBD1 or TRBD2 (5 bases each). The length of the CDR3 is 14 residues. Germline V lookup: CDR1 MGHRA, CDR2 YSYEKL. The CDR3 loop reads CASSHSGSTGTQYF. The CDR3 DNA is TGCGCCAGCAGCCACTCAGGGAGCACAGGTACGCAGTATTTT.

V is TRBV12-3 or TRBV12-4 and J is TRBJ1-4, with a possible D match to TRBD1 (5 bases). V was trimmed by 5 bases and J by 4 bases, leaving 14 bases between them. The CDR3 spans 15 residues. The CDR3 loop is CASSRGRGVNEKLFF. DNA for the CDR3: TGTGCCAGCAGTAGGGGACGGGGGGTTAATGAAAAACTGTTTTTT.

This clonotype showed up just a few times. The chain is built from TRBV5-1 and TRBJ2-5, with TRBD2 matching over 16 bases. The J call may be faulty, since TRBJ2-7 better matches the DNA end. From germline, CDR1 is SGHRS and CDR2 YFSETQ. The CDR3 is 18 residues long. CDR3 residues: CASSISGTSGGDTYEQYF. Written as DNA, the CDR3 is TGCGCCAGCAGCATATCGGGGACTAGCGGGGGGGACACCTACGAGCAGTACTTC.

As concerns this clonotype: The junction departs from germline at one end; a sequencing error may be responsible. This chain joins TRBV12-5 and TRBJ2-5; D call uncertain. The CDR3 covers 13 residues. Germline assignment: CDR1 LGHNT and CDR2 FRNRAP. The CDR3 sequence is CASGPGPQETQYF. In DNA form, the CDR3 reads TGTGCTAGTGGCCCGGGCCCACAAGAGACCCAGTACTTT.

V and J are TRBV9 and TRBJ1-2; unclear D gene. Deletions cut 3 bases from V and 6 bases from J, with 12 bases between. The CDR3 totals 13 residues. Germline lookup yields CDR1 SGDLS and CDR2 YYNGEE. CDR3 residues: CASSGHPINGYTF. CDR3 nucleotides: TGTGCCAGCAGCGGCCACCCCATTAATGGCTACACCTTC.

The chain is built from TRBV7-9 and TRBJ2-1, with a weak D call TRBD2 (5 bases). The germline gives CDR1 SEHNR, CDR2 FQNEAQ (reference sequence). The CDR3 covers 15 residues. Trimming pared 1 base from V and 4 bases from J, leaving 11 bases between. The CDR3 nucleotides read TGTGCCAGCAGCTTAGTCTTGGGAGATTACAATGAGCAGTTCTTC. Its translation is CASSLVLGDYNEQFF.

This clonotype was observed once. The chain joins TRBV29-1 to TRBJ2-5; 7 bases are shared with TRBD2. Germline trimming cut 1 base from V and 8 bases from J; bases unmatched to any gene: 7. The CDR3 runs to 13 residues. Germline loops: CDR1 SQVTM, CDR2 ANQGSEA. The CDR3 nucleotides read TGCAGCGTTGAAGGCCCCCCGGGGGGAACCCAGTACTTC. This encodes CSVEGPPGGTQYF.

This clonotype was counted a few times. The V and J genes are TRBV12-3 or TRBV12-4 and TRBJ2-3; TRBD2 agrees at 12 bases. This CDR3 has 16 amino acids. With V trimmed by 4 bases and J by 2 bases, 4 bases remained unmatched. The CDR3 reads CASSWSSGGATDTQYF. As DNA, the CDR3 is TGTGCCAGCAGTTGGTCTAGCGGGGGGGCCACAGATACGCAGTATTTT.

The chain joins TRBV30 to TRBJ2-6, with D perhaps matching TRBD2 (6 bases). Trimming cost V 4 bases and J 2 bases, with 12 bases left between them. Looked up from germline, CDR1 is GTSNPN and CDR2 is SVGIG (reference sequence). CDR3 length equals 15 residues. The CDR3 protein is CAWKLREAGANVLTF. In DNA form, the CDR3 reads TGTGCCTGGAAATTGAGGGAGGCTGGGGCCAACGTCCTGACTTTC.

V is TRBV24-1 and J is TRBJ2-3; D perhaps matches TRBD2 (5 bases). The germline V gene encodes CDR1 KGHDR and CDR2 SFDVKD. Trimming shortened V by 6 bases and J by 6 bases, and 12 bases separated the two germline ends. This CDR3 is 13 amino acids long. CDR3 sequence reads: CATSSPGMDTQYF. The CDR3 coding sequence is TGTGCCACCAGTTCCCCGGGGATGGATACGCAGTATTTT.